These 12 T cell receptor beta chains share one sample of origin, sequenced in a study of T cell repertoires in cytomegalovirus infection (dated by TCRdb to the late 2010s). The listed sequencing device is Illumina HiSeq 1500. TCRdb passed the public sequencing reads through fastp at Q25 and MiXCR, retaining productive beta sequences. Here each entry gathers all rows of one CDR3 protein and keeps the most common genes and DNA. In this sample the table shows hundreds of thousands of distinct CDR3 sequences, 30% to 35% of which occur a single time. The ten top clones hold 18% of the sample. The meaning of the sample's treatment or condition label: in vitro stimulation with specific CMV peptide epitopes to enrich CMV-specific T cells. Antigens of these TCRs are unknown. Here the sequenced sample was cultured PBMCs, taken from culture after CMV antigen stimulation. The receptors come from a human donor in good health (CMV status not recorded). Some clones in this sample may be carry-over from other donors' samples.

The chain combines TRBV5-6 with TRBJ2-3; possibly TRBD1 or TRBD2 for D (6 bases each). The V gene lost 2 bases and the J gene lost 2 bases, with 12 bases spanning the gap. Germline V CDR1 and CDR2: SGHDT, YYEEEE. The CDR3 covers 15 residues. The CDR3 loop reads CASSFTGAYTDTQYF. The CDR3 DNA reads as TGTGCCAGCAGCTTTACGGGGGCCTACACAGATACGCAGTATTTT. Together with reference TRBV5-6 and TRBJ2-3, the CDR3 gives the full variable domain: DAGVTQSPTHLIKTRGQQVTLRCSPKSGHDTVSWYQQALGQGPQFIFQYYEEEERQRGNFPDRFSGHQFPNYSSELNVNALLLGDSALYLCASSFTGAYTDTQYFGPGTRLTVL.

The V and J genes are TRBV11-2 and TRBJ2-1, with unresolved D. From germline, CDR1 is SGHAT and CDR2 FQNNGV. This CDR3 is 13 amino acids long. The V and J ends lost 1 base and 9 bases respectively, with 10 bases between them. The CDR3 reads CASSLGRRSEQFF. CDR3 bases: TGTGCCAGCAGCTTAGGTAGGCGGAGTGAGCAGTTCTTC. Supplemented by reference TRBV11-2 and TRBJ2-1, the full variable domain reads EAGVAQSPRYKIIEKRQSVAFWCNPISGHATLYWYQQILGQGPKLLIQFQNNGVVDDSQLPKDRFSAERLKGVDSTLKIQPAKLEDSAVYLCASSLGRRSEQFFGPGTRLTVL.

This clonotype was seen only once. The chain carries TRBV5-5 and TRBJ1-6; D gene uncertain. The V and J ends lost 3 bases and 3 bases respectively, with 7 bases between them. The CDR3 sequence is 14 residues long. In germline, CDR1 is SGHKS, CDR2 YYEKEE (reference sequence). The CDR3 region is CASSSQVYNSPLHF. CDR3 nucleotides: TGTGCCAGCAGCTCTCAAGTCTATAATTCACCCCTCCACTTT.

There are many counts of this clonotype. The chain has TRBV7-9 and TRBJ1-1, with D unclear. Trimming took 3 bases from V and 3 from J, leaving 11 bases between them. Germline V gives CDR1 SEHNR, CDR2 FQNEAQ (reference sequence). The CDR3 length is 14 residues. This CDR3 is CASSLLLADTEAFF. The CDR3 DNA is TGTGCCAGCAGCTTGTTGTTGGCGGACACTGAAGCTTTCTTT.

This clonotype has just a few counts. The chain recombines TRBV20-1 with TRBJ2-1; 14 bases map to TRBD2. Germline V lookup: CDR1 DFQATT, CDR2 SNEGSKA (reference sequence). The junction had 8 bases not matched to a gene; V was cut back by 1 base and J by 12 bases. The CDR3 runs 15 residues. CDR3 nucleotides: TGCAGTGCTAGAGCCCCGACTAGCGGGAGGGCCTGGCAGTTCTTC. Amino acid sequence: CSARAPTSGRAWQFF.

The J gene is TRBJ2-7, the V gene TRBV6-5, with 8 bases aligning to TRBD1. Germline trimming cut 4 bases from V and 2 bases from J; bases unmatched to any gene: 7. This CDR3 has 15 residues. The V gene's germline CDR1 is MNHEY and CDR2 SVGAGI. CDR3 residues: CASSSLRQGTYEQYF. The CDR3 DNA sequence: TGTGCCAGCAGTTCTCTTCGACAGGGGACCTACGAGCAGTACTTC.

The chain carries TRBV7-9 and TRBJ2-5; the D gene is possibly TRBD2 (6 bases). In germline, CDR1 is SEHNR, CDR2 FQNEAQ (reference sequence). V was cut by 8 bases and J by 2 bases, with 18 bases left in between. The CDR3 runs to 15 residues. CDR3 sequence (DNA): TGTGCCAGCCAGAGCGGGCGGCCGATACAAGAGACCCAGTACTTC. Protein: CASQSGRPIQETQYF.

The V call is TRBV12-3 or TRBV12-4, the J call TRBJ2-2; D ambiguous. The CDR3 contains 10 residues. V gave up 7 bases and J gave up 7 bases, with 4 bases separating them. This chain's CDR3 is CASKGGELFF. For the CDR3, the DNA is TGTGCCAGCAAGGGCGGGGAGCTGTTTTTT.

This clonotype was seen a handful of times. The V and J genes are TRBV6-6 and TRBJ2-1, with 9 bases identical to TRBD2. The V and J ends lost 5 bases and 5 bases, in that order; junction bases with no gene match: 10. The CDR3 is 16 residues long. The germline gives CDR1 MNHNY, CDR2 SVGAGI (reference sequence). CDR3 in amino acids: CASSLWRGGGHNEQFF. The CDR3 DNA sequence: TGTGCCAGCAGTCTCTGGCGGGGGGGCGGACACAATGAGCAGTTCTTC.

V and J are TRBV7-2 and TRBJ2-1; D is ambiguous. Germline values: CDR1 SGHTA, CDR2 FQGNSA. The CDR3 is made up of 15 amino acids. V gave up 1 base and J gave up 4 bases, with 11 bases separating them. CDR3 in DNA: TGTGCCAGCAGCTTAGTATTCGGCAGATACAATGAGCAGTTCTTC. Amino acids: CASSLVFGRYNEQFF.

This clonotype was detected a few times. The CDR3 is CASSLAGQHEQYF. CDR3 coding DNA: TGTGCCAGCAGCTTAGCGGGGCAGCACGAGCAGTACTTC. This chain links TRBV7-2 with TRBJ2-7; D possibly corresponds to TRBD1 (5 bases). CDR1 SGHTA and CDR2 FQGNSA come from the germline V gene. There are 13 residues in the CDR3. The V and J ends lost 0 bases and 5 bases respectively, with 8 bases between them.

This clonotype was detected only a few times. The chain employs TRBV10-3 and TRBJ2-5, with D tentatively TRBD1 or TRBD2 (5 bases each). Trimming stripped 10 bases from V and 4 bases from J, with 28 bases between. Germline CDR1 and CDR2: ENHRY and SYGVKD. This CDR3 spans 17 amino acids. CDR3 DNA: TGTGCCACCAATCCAGGCTGGGACCGGCGGTCGGGAGAGACCCAGTACTTC. It codes for CATNPGWDRRSGETQYF.